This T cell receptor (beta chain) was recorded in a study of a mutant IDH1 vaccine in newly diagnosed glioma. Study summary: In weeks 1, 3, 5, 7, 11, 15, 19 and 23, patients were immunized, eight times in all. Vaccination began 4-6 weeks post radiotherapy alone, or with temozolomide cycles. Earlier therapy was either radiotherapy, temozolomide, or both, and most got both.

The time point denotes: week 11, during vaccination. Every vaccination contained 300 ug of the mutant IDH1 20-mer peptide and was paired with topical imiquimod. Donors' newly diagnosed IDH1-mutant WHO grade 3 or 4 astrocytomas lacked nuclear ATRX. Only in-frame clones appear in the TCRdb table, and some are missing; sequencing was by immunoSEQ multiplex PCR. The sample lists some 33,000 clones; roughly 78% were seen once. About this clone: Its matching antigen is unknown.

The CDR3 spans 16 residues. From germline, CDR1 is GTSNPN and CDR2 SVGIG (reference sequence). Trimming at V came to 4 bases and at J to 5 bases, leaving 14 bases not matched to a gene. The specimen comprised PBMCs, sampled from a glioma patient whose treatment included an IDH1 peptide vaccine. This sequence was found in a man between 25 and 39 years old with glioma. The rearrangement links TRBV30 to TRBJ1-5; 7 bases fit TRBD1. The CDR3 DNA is TGTGCCTGGAATGTACTTTCCGGACAGGAGGATCAGCCCCAGCATTTT. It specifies CAWNVLSGQEDQPQHF. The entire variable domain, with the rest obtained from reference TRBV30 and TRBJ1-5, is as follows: SQTIHQWPATLVQPVGSPLSLECTVEGTSNPNLYWYRQAAGRGLQLLFYSVGIGQISSEVPQNLSASRPQDRQFILSSKKLLLSDSGFYLCAWNVLSGQEDQPQHFGDGTRLSIL.